This T cell receptor (beta chain) was identified in a study of blood T cell repertoires in COVID-19. Repertoires were generated with immunoSEQ multiplex PCR, while TCRdb's copy carries only in-frame clones and drops some. The sample consists of about 240,000 clones, around 89% of them appearing once. This CDR3 comprises 15 residues. Trimming cost V 4 bases and J 5 bases, with 12 bases left between them. Germline values: CDR1 MNHNS, CDR2 SASEGT. This receptor was taken from a woman aged 25-40 years who had recovered from COVID-19. Sequencing was done on a sample of PBMCs or T cells enriched from blood (not recorded which). The chain uses TRBV6-1 and TRBJ1-6, with D possibly being TRBD1 (5 bases). This CDR3 is CASSGGGTHNSPLHF. CDR3 bases: TGTGCCAGCAGTGGGGGGGGGACCCATAATTCACCCCTCCACTTT.